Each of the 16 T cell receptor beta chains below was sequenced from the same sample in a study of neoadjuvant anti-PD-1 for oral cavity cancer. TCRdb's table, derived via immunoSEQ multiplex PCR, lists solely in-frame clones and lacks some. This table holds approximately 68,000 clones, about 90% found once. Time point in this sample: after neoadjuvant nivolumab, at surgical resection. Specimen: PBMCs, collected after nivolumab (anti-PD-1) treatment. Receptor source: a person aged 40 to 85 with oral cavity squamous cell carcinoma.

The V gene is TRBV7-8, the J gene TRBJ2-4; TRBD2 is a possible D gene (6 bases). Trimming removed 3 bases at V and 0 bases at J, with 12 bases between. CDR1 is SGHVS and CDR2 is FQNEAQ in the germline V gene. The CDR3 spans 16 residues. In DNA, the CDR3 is TGTGCCAGCAGCTTGCGCGGGACTTTAGCCAAAAACATTCAGTACTTC. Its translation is CASSLRGTLAKNIQYF.

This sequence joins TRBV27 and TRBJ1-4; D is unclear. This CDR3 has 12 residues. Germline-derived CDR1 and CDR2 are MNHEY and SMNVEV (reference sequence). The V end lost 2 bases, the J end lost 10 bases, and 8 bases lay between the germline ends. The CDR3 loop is CASSLGEGKLFF. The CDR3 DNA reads TGTGCCAGCAGTTTAGGAGAAGGAAAACTGTTTTTT.

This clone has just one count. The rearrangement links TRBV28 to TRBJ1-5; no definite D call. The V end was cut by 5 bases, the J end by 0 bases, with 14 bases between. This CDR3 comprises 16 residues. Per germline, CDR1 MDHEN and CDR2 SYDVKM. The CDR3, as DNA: TGTGCCAGCAGTCCGCCGGACTATTATAGCAATCAGCCCCAGCATTTT. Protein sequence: CASSPPDYYSNQPQHF.

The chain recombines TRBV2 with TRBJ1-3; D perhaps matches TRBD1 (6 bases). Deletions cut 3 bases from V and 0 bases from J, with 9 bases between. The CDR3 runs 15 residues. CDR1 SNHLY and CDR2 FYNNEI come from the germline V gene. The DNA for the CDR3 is TGTGCCAGCAGTGATGGGACATACTCTGGAAACACCATATATTTT. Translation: CASSDGTYSGNTIYF.

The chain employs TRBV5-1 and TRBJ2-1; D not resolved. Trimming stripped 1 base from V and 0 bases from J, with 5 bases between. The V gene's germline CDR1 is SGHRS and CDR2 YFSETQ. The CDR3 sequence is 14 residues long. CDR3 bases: TGCGCCAGCAGCTTGCCCGCCTCCTACAATGAGCAGTTCTTC. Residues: CASSLPASYNEQFF.

CDR3 sequence (DNA): TGTGCCAGCAGTCGACCGGGACAGGGCTACAATGAGCAGTTCTTC. Its translation: CASSRPGQGYNEQFF. The chain carries TRBV11-2 and TRBJ2-1, with 9 bases aligning to TRBD1. Germline CDR1 SGHAT, CDR2 FQNNGV. This CDR3 is 15 amino acids long. The V gene end was trimmed by 6 bases and the J gene end by 3 bases; junction bases not matched to a gene: 6.

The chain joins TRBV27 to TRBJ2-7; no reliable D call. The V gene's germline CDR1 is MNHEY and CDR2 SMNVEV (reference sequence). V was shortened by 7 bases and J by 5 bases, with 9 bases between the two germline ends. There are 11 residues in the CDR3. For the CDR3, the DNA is TGTGCCAGCAAATCTGGAAACGAGCAGTACTTC. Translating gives CASKSGNEQYF.

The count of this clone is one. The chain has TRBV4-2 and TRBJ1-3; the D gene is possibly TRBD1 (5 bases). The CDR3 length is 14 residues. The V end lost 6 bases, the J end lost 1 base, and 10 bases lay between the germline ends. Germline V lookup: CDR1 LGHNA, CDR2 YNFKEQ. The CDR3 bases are TGTGCCAGCAGACTAGGGGCATCTGGAAACACCATATATTTT. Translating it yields CASRLGASGNTIYF.

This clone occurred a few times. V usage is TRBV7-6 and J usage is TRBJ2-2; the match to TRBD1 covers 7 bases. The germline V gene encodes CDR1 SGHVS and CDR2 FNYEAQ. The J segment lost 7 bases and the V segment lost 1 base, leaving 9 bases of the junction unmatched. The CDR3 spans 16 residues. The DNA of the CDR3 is TGTGCCAGCAGCTTAGAGGGGACAGTGGTATTCGGGGAGCTGTTTTTT. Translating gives CASSLEGTVVFGELFF.

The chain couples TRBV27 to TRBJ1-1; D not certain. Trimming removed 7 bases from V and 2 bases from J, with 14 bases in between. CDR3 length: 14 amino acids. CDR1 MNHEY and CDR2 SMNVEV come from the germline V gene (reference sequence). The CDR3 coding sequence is TGTGCCAGCAAAATTTCCGGAGCTAACACTGAAGCTTTCTTT. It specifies CASKISGANTEAFF.

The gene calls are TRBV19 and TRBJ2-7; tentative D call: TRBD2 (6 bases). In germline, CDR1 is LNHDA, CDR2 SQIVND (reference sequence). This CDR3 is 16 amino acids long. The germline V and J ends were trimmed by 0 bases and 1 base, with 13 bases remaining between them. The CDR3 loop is CASSIDLWTTSYEQYF. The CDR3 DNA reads TGTGCCAGTAGTATAGATCTATGGACTACATCCTACGAGCAGTACTTC.

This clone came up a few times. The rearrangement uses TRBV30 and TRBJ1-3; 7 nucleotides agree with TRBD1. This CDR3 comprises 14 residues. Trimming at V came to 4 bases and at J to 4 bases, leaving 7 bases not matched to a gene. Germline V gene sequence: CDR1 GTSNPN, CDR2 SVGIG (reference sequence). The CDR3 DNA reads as TGTGCCTGGAAACTAGGGGGCGTCGGAAACACCATATATTTT. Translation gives CAWKLGGVGNTIYF.

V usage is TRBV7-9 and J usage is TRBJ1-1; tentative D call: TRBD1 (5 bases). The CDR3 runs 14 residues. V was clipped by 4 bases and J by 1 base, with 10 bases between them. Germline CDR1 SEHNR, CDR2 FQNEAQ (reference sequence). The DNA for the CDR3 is TGTGCCAGCAGCTGGGGGACGGAGAACACTGAAGCTTTCTTT. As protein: CASSWGTENTEAFF.

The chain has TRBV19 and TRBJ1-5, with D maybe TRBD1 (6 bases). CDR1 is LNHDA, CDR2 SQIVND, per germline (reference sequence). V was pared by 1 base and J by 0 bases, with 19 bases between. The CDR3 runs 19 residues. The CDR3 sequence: CASSIGSQGRALSNQPQHF. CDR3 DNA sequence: TGTGCCAGTAGTATAGGGTCTCAGGGGAGAGCGCTTAGCAATCAGCCCCAGCATTTT. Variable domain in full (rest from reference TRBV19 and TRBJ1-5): DGGITQSPKYLFRKEGQNVTLSCEQNLNHDAMYWYRQDPGQGLRLIYYSQIVNDFQKGDIAEGYSVSREKKESFPLTVTSAQKNPTAFYLCASSIGSQGRALSNQPQHFGDGTRLSIL.

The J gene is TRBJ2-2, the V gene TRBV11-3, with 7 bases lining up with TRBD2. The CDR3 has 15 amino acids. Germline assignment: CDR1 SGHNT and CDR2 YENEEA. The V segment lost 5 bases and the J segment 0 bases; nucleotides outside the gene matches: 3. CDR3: CASSTGGTNTGELFF. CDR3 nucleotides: TGTGCCAGCAGCACCGGGGGGACGAACACCGGGGAGCTGTTTTTT.

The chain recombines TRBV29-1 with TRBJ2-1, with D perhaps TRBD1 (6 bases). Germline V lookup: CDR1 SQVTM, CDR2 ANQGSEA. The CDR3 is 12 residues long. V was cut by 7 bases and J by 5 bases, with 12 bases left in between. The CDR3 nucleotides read TGCAGCGCCGGGACAAATCACAATGAGCAGTTCTTC. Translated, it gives CSAGTNHNEQFF.